The clone carrying this T cell receptor beta chain was observed a few times. Trimming took 6 bases from V and 2 from J; bases not matched to a gene: 5. The CDR3 is 14 residues long. Germline lookup yields CDR1 MNHNS and CDR2 SASEGT. The record originates from a study of early T cells in non-severe SARS-CoV-2 infection. As for the study in general: Sequencing targeted bulk RNA from unsorted whole blood, leaving chains unpaired.

TCRdb itself ran the 5' RACE reads through MiXCR, one entry per CDR3 protein. Of 80,000 to 100,000 distinct CDR3 sequences detected, 13% to 15% appear once; the ten largest clones hold 6.5% to 8.5%. The clonotype was recovered from an adult who was a healthcare worker with PCR-confirmed SARS-CoV-2 infection or an uninfected control (not recorded which). Sequenced sample: whole blood. This chain connects TRBV6-1 to TRBJ2-7, with 9 bases matching TRBD1. CDR3 bases: TGTGCCAGCAGCACAGGGGGCTCTACCTACGAGCAGTACTTC. Protein sequence: CASSTGGSTYEQYF.